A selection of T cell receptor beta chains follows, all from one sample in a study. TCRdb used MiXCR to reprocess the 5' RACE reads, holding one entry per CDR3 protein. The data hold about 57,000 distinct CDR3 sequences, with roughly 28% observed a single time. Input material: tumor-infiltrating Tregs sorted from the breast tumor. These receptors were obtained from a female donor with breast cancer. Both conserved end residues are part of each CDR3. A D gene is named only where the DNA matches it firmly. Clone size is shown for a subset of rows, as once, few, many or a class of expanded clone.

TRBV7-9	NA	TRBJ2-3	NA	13	TGTGCCACCCCACGAGGGACGACAGATACGCAGTACTTT	CATPRGTTDTQYF
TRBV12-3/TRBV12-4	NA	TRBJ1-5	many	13	TGTGCCAGCAGTTACCAGACAGTCCAGCCCCAGCATTTT	CASSYQTVQPQHF
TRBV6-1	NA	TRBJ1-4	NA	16	TGTGCCAGCAGTGAAGGGGGTGGGGGAACTAATGAAAAACTGTTTTTT	CASSEGGGGTNEKLFF
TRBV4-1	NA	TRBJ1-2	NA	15	TGCGCCAGCAGCCAAGACAGGGAAGTCAGCTATGGCTACACCTTC	CASSQDREVSYGYTF
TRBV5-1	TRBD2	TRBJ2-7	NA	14	TGCGCCAGCAGCCCGGGAGGGGCGCCTTTCGAGCAGTACTTC	CASSPGGAPFEQYF
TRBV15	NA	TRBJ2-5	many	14	TGTGCCACCAGCAGAGACAGGGTATGGGAGACCCAGTACTTC	CATSRDRVWETQYF
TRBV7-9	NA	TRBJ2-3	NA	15	TGTGCCAGCAGACAGGACAGCCTTACCTTGGATACGCAGTACTTT	CASRQDSLTLDTQYF
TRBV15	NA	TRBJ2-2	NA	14	TGTGCCACCAGCAGAGCTGAGTTTTACGGGGAGCTGTTTTTT	CATSRAEFYGELFF
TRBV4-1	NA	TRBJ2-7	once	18	TGCGCCAGCAGCCAAGATAGCGTAACGAAAGGGCCTCCCTACGAGCAGTACTTC	CASSQDSVTKGPPYEQYF
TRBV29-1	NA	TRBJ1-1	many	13	TGCAGCGTGGGGGGCAGGGAAGACACTGAAGCTTTCTTT	CSVGGREDTEAFF
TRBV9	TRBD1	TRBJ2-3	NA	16	TGTGCCAGCAGCGCCGGACAGGGGGGGAGCACAGATACGCAGTATTTT	CASSAGQGGSTDTQYF
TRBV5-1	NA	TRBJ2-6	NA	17	TGCGCCAGCAGCCTCCGGGACTTAAGCTCTGGGGCCAACGTCCTGACTTTC	CASSLRDLSSGANVLTF
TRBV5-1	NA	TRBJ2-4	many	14	TGCGCCAGCAGCTTCGATGCGGGGAAAAACATTCAGTACTTC	CASSFDAGKNIQYF
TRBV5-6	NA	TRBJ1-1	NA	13	TGTGCCAGCAGCAGCCGGGAGGGGACTGAAGCTTTCTTT	CASSSREGTEAFF
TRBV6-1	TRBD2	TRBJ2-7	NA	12	TGTGCCAGCCGGGGACTAGCGGACGAGCAGTACTTC	CASRGLADEQYF
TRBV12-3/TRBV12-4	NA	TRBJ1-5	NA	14	TGTGCCAGTCAACAGGGTTTTGGCAATCAGCCCCAGCATTTT	CASQQGFGNQPQHF
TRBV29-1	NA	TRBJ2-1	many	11	TGCAGCGTTGAAATAAGTGGTGAGCAGTTCTTC	CSVEISGEQFF
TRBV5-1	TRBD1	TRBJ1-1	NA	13	TGCGCCAGCCGTGGGACAGGGTCTACTGAAGCTTTCTTT	CASRGTGSTEAFF
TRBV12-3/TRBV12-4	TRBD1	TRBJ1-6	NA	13	TGTGCCAGCAGAAGGGGGCATAATTCACCCCTCCACTTT	CASRRGHNSPLHF
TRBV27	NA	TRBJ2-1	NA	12	TGTGCCAGCAGTAAGAGGGAGAATGAGCAGTTCTTC	CASSKRENEQFF
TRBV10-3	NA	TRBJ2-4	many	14	TGTGCCATCAGTGAGGCTGGGTCCAAAAACATTCAGTACTTC	CAISEAGSKNIQYF
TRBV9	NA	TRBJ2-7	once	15	TGTGCCAGCAGCGTTTCCTGGAGTTCGGACTACGAGCAGTACTTC	CASSVSWSSDYEQYF
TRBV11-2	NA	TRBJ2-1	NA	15	TGTGCCAGCAGCTTAGCTGGTGGGGATGCGAATGAGCAGTTCTTC	CASSLAGGDANEQFF
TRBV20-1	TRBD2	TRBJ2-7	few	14	TGCAGTGCCAGTAATAGCGGGTTCTCCTACGAGCAGTACTTC	CSASNSGFSYEQYF
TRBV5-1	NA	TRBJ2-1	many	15	TGCGCCAGCAGCTTCAGTACTAGCTCCTACAATGAGCAGTTCTTC	CASSFSTSSYNEQFF